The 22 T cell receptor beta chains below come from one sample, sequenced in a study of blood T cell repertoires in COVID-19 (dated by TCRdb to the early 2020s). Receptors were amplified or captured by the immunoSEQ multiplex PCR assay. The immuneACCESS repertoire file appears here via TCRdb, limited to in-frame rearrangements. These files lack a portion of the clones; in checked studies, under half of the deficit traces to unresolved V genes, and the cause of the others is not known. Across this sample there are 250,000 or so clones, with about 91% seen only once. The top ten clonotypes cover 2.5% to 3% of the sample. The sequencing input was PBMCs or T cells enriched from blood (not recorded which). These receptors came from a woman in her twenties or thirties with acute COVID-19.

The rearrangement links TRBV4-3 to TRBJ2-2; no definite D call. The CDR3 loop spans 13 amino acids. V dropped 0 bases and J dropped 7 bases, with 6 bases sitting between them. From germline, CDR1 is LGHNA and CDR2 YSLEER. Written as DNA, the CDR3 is TGCGCCAGCAGCCAAGATCGGTACGGGGAGCTGTTTTTT. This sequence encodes CASSQDRYGELFF.

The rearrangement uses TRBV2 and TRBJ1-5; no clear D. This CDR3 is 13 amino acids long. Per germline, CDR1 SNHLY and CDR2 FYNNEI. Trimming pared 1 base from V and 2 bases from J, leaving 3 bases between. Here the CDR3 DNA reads TGTGCCAGCAGTGAAGGGCGCAATCAGCCCCAGCATTTT. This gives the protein CASSEGRNQPQHF.

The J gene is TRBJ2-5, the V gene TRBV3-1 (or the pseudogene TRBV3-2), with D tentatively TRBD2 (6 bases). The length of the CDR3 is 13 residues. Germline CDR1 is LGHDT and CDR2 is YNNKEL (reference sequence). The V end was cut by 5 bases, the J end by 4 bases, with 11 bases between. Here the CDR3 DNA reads TGTGCCAGCAGCACGCAGGAGGGAGAGACCCAGTACTTC. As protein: CASSTQEGETQYF.

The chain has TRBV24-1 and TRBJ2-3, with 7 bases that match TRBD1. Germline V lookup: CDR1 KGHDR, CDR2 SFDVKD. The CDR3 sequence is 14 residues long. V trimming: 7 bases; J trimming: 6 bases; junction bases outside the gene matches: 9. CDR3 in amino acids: CATRGTAQEDTQYF. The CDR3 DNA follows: TGTGCCACCAGGGGGACAGCTCAAGAGGATACGCAGTATTTT.

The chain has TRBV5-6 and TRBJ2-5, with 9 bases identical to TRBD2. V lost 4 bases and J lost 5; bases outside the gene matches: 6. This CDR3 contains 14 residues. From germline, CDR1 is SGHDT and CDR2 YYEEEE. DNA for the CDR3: TGTGCCAGCAGCAGACTAGCGGCCGACGAGACCCAGTACTTC. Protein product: CASSRLAADETQYF.

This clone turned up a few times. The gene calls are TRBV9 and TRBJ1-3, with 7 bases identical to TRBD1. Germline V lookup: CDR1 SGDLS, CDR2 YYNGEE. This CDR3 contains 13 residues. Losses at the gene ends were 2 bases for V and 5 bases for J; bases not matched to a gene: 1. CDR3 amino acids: CASSVDRRNTIYF. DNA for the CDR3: TGTGCCAGCAGCGTGGACAGGAGAAACACCATATATTTT.

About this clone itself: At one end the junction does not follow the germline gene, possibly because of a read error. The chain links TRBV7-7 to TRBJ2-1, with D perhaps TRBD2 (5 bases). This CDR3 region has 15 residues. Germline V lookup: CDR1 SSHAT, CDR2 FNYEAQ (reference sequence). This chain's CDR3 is CASSLTAASYNEQFF. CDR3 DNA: TGTGCTAGCAGCTTAACAGCGGCCTCCTACAATGAGCAGTTCTTC.

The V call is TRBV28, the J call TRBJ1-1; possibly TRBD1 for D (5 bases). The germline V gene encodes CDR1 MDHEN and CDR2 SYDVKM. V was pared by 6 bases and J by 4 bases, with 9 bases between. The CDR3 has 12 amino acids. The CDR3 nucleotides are TGTGCCAGCAGCGATGACAGCACTGAAGCTTTCTTT. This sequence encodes CASSDDSTEAFF.

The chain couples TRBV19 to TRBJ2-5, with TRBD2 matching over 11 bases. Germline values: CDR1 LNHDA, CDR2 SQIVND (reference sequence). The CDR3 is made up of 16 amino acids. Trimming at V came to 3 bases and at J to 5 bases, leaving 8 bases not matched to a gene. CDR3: CASSIIAGGQYETQYF. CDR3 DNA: TGTGCCAGTAGTATTATAGCGGGGGGGCAGTATGAGACCCAGTACTTC.

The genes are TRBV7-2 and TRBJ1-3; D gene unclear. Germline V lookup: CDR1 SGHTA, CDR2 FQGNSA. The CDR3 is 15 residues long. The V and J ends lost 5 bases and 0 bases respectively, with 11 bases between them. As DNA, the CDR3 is TGTGCCAGCAGCCCCACGGGATACTCTGGAAACACCATATATTTT. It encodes CASSPTGYSGNTIYF.

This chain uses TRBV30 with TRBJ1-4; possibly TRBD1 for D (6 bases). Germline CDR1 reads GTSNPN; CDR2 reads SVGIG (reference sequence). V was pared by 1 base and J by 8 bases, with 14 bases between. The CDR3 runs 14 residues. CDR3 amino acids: CAWSGLGGLEKLFF. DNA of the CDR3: TGTGCCTGGAGTGGTTTGGGGGGGCTGGAAAAACTGTTTTTT. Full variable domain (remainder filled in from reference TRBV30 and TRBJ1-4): SQTIHQWPATLVQPVGSPLSLECTVEGTSNPNLYWYRQAAGRGLQLLFYSVGIGQISSEVPQNLSASRPQDRQFILSSKKLLLSDSGFYLCAWSGLGGLEKLFFGSGTQLSVL.

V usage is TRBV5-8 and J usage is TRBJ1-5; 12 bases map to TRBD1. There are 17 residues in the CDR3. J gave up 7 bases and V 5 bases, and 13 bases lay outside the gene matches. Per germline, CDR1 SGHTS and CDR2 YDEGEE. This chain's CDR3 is CASSFHHGTGGVQPQHF. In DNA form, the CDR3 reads TGTGCCAGCAGTTTTCACCACGGGACAGGGGGCGTGCAGCCCCAGCATTTT.

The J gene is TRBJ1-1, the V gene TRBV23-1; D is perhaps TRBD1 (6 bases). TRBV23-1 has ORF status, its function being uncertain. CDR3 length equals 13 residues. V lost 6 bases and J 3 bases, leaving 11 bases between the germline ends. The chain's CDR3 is CASRCRGYTEAFF. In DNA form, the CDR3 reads TGCGCCAGCAGGTGCAGGGGTTACACTGAAGCTTTCTTT.

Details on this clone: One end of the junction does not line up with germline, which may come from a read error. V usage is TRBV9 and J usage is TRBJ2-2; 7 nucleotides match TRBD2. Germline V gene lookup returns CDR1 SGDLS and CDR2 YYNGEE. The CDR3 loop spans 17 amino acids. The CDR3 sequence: CASSVDGRTSLYRGAVF. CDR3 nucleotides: TGTGCCAGCAGCGTAGATGGGAGGACTAGTTTATACCGGGGAGCTGTTTTT.

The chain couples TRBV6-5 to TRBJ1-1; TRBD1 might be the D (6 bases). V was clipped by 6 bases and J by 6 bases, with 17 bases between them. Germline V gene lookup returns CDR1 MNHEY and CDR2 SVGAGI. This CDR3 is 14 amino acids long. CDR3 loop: CASSRVGGVAEAFF. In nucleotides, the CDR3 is TGTGCCAGCAGCAGGGTAGGGGGGGTGGCTGAAGCTTTCTTT.

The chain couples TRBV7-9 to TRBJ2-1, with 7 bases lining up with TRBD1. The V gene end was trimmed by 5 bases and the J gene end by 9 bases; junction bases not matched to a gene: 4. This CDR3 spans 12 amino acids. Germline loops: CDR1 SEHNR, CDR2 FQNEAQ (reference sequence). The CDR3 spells CASSPGQPEQFF. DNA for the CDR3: TGTGCCAGCAGCCCGGGACAGCCTGAGCAGTTCTTC.

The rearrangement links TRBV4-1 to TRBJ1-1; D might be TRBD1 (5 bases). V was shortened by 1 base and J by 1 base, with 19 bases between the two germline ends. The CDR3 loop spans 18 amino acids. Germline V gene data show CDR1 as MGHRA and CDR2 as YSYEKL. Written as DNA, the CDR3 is TGCGCCAGCAGCCAAGCGGGGGGACGCGGCTGGGGGAACACTGAAGCTTTCTTT. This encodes CASSQAGGRGWGNTEAFF.

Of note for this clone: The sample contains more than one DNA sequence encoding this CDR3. CDR3 coding DNA: TGTGCCAGCAGCCTGGGGACAGGCTATGGCTACACCTTC. As protein: CASSLGTGYGYTF. This chain links TRBV28 with TRBJ1-2, with 8 positions matching TRBD1. The V gene's germline CDR1 is MDHEN and CDR2 SYDVKM. V gave up 6 bases and J gave up 4 bases; unmatched junction bases: 4. The CDR3 has 13 residues.

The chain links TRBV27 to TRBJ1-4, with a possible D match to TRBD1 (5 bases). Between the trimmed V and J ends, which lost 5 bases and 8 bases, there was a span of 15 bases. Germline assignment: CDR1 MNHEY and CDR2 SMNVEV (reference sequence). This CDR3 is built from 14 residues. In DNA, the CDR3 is TGTGCCAGCAGTCCCTCAATTAACAGGGAAAAACTGTTTTTT. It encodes CASSPSINREKLFF.

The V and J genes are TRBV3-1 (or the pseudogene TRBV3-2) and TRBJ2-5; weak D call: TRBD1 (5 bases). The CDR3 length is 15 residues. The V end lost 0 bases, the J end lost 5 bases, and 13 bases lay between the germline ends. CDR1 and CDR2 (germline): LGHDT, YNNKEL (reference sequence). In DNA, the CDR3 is TGTGCCAGCAGCCAAGATTCCAGGGAAGGGGAGACCCAGTACTTC. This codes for CASSQDSREGETQYF.

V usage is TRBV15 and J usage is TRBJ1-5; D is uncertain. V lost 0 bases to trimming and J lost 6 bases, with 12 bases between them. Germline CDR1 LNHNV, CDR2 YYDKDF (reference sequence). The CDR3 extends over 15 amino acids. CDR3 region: CATSRDGRRSQPQHF. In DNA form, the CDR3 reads TGTGCCACCAGCAGAGATGGGAGACGGTCTCAGCCCCAGCATTTT.

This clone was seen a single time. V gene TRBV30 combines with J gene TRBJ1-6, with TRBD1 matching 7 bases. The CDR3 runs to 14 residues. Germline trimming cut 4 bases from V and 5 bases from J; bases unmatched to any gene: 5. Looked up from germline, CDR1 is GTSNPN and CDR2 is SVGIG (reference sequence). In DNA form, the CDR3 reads TGTGCCTGGACATCGCAGGGGGATAATTCACCCCTCCACTTT. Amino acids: CAWTSQGDNSPLHF.